A single sample is the source of the 19 T cell receptor beta chains below, sequenced in a study of neoadjuvant anti-PD-1 for oral cavity cancer. The time point here: after neoadjuvant nivolumab, at surgical resection. Data came from immunoSEQ multiplex PCR; TCRdb stores just in-frame clones and leaves some out. The repertoire holds around 35,000 clones, with around 38% as singletons. Here the sequenced sample was tumor tissue, taken after nivolumab (anti-PD-1) treatment. Every receptor here comes from a person between 35 and 79 years old with oral cavity squamous cell carcinoma.

V gene TRBV29-1 combines with J gene TRBJ2-4; 7 bases are shared with TRBD1. The V gene's germline CDR1 is SQVTM and CDR2 ANQGSEA. Trimming took 2 bases from V and 4 from J; bases not matched to a gene: 8. This CDR3 spans 15 amino acids. The CDR3 DNA sequence: TGCAGCGTTGAAAGGGACAGCAACTCGAAAAACATTCAGTACTTC. Translating gives CSVERDSNSKNIQYF.

The V and J genes are TRBV11-2 and TRBJ1-1; D possibly corresponds to TRBD1 (5 bases). The ends were cut back, 5 bases at V and 1 base at J, with 14 bases in the middle. The CDR3 covers 15 residues. Per the germline V gene, CDR1 is SGHAT and CDR2 is FQNNGV. In DNA, the CDR3 is TGTGCCAGCAGCCTCACCCCCGGGGGGAACACTGAAGCTTTCTTT. This encodes CASSLTPGGNTEAFF.

The J gene is TRBJ2-7, the V gene TRBV27; 10 bases line up with TRBD2. Germline CDR1 reads MNHEY; CDR2 reads SMNVEV (reference sequence). CDR3 size: 16 residues. Trimming removed 5 bases from V and 6 bases from J; junction bases left unmatched: 13. CDR3 nucleotides: TGTGCCAGCAGTCCCCTCCGTACTAGCGGGATGTCCGAGCAGTACTTC. Protein: CASSPLRTSGMSEQYF.

The chain employs TRBV29-1 and TRBJ1-1, with 7 bases identical to TRBD1. Germline CDR1 SQVTM, CDR2 ANQGSEA. The CDR3 is 13 residues long. J lost 0 bases, V lost 6 bases, and 4 bases had no gene match. CDR3: CSVPGQLNTEAFF. In DNA form, the CDR3 reads TGCAGCGTACCGGGACAGTTGAACACTGAAGCTTTCTTT.

V and J are TRBV14 and TRBJ2-3; 9 bases align to TRBD2. Germline CDR1 SGHDN, CDR2 FVKESK. J was trimmed by 5 bases and V by 4 bases; bases with no gene match: 10. There are 16 residues in the CDR3. CDR3: CASSPLLAGVVDTQYF. Written as DNA, the CDR3 is TGTGCCAGCAGCCCCCTTTTAGCGGGAGTGGTAGATACGCAGTATTTT.

V gene TRBV27 combines with J gene TRBJ1-1; D is unclear. V lost 4 bases to trimming and J lost 1 base, with 10 bases between them. Germline V lookup: CDR1 MNHEY, CDR2 SMNVEV (reference sequence). CDR3 size: 14 residues. DNA of the CDR3: TGTGCCAGCAGTTCGGGGTACAGGAACACTGAAGCTTTCTTT. It encodes CASSSGYRNTEAFF.

This clone was counted between two and nine times. The rearrangement joins TRBV9 to TRBJ2-7, with TRBD2 identical over 7 bases. CDR3 length equals 13 residues. With 4 bases clipped from V and 6 bases from J, the junction kept 7 bases outside the gene matches. Per the germline V gene, CDR1 is SGDLS and CDR2 is YYNGEE. The chain's CDR3 is CASSFWTSSEQYF. The CDR3 coding sequence is TGTGCCAGCAGCTTCTGGACTAGTAGCGAGCAGTACTTC.

The V call is TRBV9, the J call TRBJ1-2; a weak D match, TRBD1 (5 bases). The germline V gene encodes CDR1 SGDLS and CDR2 YYNGEE. The CDR3 runs 16 residues. The V end lost 3 bases, the J end lost 0 bases, and 15 bases lay between the germline ends. In nucleotides, the CDR3 is TGTGCCAGCAGCGACTCCAGGGTTTGGGCTAACTATGGCTACACCTTC. Translation gives CASSDSRVWANYGYTF.

In its sample, this clone was seen a few times. This chain joins TRBV15 and TRBJ1-4; 8 bases are shared with TRBD1. The length of the CDR3 is 16 residues. Germline trimming cut 9 bases from V and 0 bases from J; bases unmatched to any gene: 9. CDR1 is LNHNV and CDR2 is YYDKDF in the germline V gene (reference sequence). CDR3 region: CATRPGQVATNEKLFF. The CDR3 DNA is TGTGCCACTCGACCGGGACAGGTTGCAACTAATGAAAAACTGTTTTTT.

The chain is built from TRBV29-1 and TRBJ2-3, with D tentatively TRBD1 (6 bases). The germline V gene has CDR1 SQVTM and CDR2 ANQGSEA. This CDR3 comprises 11 residues. The ends were cut back, 4 bases at V and 4 bases at J, with 6 bases in the middle. CDR3 DNA sequence: TGCAGCGTTGCAGGGGCAGATACGCAGTATTTT. Translating gives CSVAGADTQYF.

The sample holds one count of this clone. The chain uses TRBV7-9 and TRBJ2-3; D unclear. Germline V gene lookup returns CDR1 SEHNR and CDR2 FQNEAQ (reference sequence). The V end lost 3 bases, the J end lost 6 bases, and 10 bases lay between the germline ends. This CDR3 spans 13 amino acids. CDR3 sequence (DNA): TGTGCCAGCAGCTTTATAACAAGGGATACGCAGTATTTT. Translation: CASSFITRDTQYF.

This clone has a handful of counts. The V call is TRBV5-1, the J call TRBJ2-7; TRBD2 is a possible D gene (5 bases). V shed 0 bases and J shed 1 base, with 14 bases lying between them. The CDR3 loop spans 16 amino acids. Germline assignment: CDR1 SGHRS and CDR2 YFSETQ. The CDR3 sequence: CASSLGGWSGSYEQYF. Written as DNA, the CDR3 is TGCGCCAGCAGCTTGGGAGGGTGGAGCGGATCCTACGAGCAGTACTTC.

This clone appeared a few times. V usage is TRBV2 and J usage is TRBJ2-5; D possibly matches TRBD1 or TRBD2 (5 bases each). The CDR3 consists of 13 residues. The V and J ends lost 4 bases and 7 bases respectively, with 13 bases between them. CDR1 and CDR2 (germline): SNHLY, FYNNEI. The CDR3 is CASSAPSGRTQYF. The CDR3 DNA is TGTGCCAGCAGTGCCCCCTCAGGGAGGACCCAGTACTTC.

V is TRBV4-1 and J is TRBJ1-5; D gene unclear. Trimming shortened V by 1 base and J by 0 bases, and 7 bases separated the two germline ends. The CDR3 contains 15 residues. The germline CDR1 and CDR2 sequences are MGHRA and YSYEKL. CDR3 sequence: CASSQGWYSNQPQHF. The CDR3 bases are TGCGCCAGCAGCCAAGGCTGGTATAGCAATCAGCCCCAGCATTTT.

This clone occurred many times. V is TRBV28 and J is TRBJ2-5; D is perhaps TRBD1 (6 bases). CDR1 and CDR2 from the germline V gene are MDHEN and SYDVKM. The CDR3 length is 16 residues. V was shortened by 6 bases and J by 7 bases, with 24 bases between the two germline ends. The CDR3 is CASRGQPGRGAGTQYF. CDR3 sequence (DNA): TGTGCCAGCAGGGGACAACCAGGAAGGGGAGCTGGGACCCAGTACTTC. The variable domain in full, completed from reference TRBV28 and TRBJ2-5, reads DVKVTQSSRYLVKRTGEKVFLECVQDMDHENMFWYRQDPGLGLRLIYFSYDVKMKEKGDIPEGYSVSREKKERFSLILESASTNQTSMYLCASRGQPGRGAGTQYFGPGTRLLVL.

For the CDR3, the DNA is TGTGCCAGCAGTTTGAGGACGGGGGAGCAGTACTTC. This encodes CASSLRTGEQYF. The V call is TRBV28, the J call TRBJ2-7; possible D gene TRBD2, 5 bases. The V gene's germline CDR1 is MDHEN and CDR2 SYDVKM. Trimming left V 3 bases short and J 7 bases short, with 10 bases between. The CDR3 runs 12 residues.

The CDR3 is CASSVRSAVHGYTF. CDR3 DNA: TGTGCCAGCAGTGTAAGGTCGGCGGTCCATGGCTACACCTTC. The V and J genes are TRBV2 and TRBJ1-2; D is ambiguous. The CDR3 is made up of 14 amino acids. Trimming removed 4 bases at V and 6 bases at J, with 15 bases between. CDR1 and CDR2 (germline): SNHLY, FYNNEI.

The genes are TRBV27 and TRBJ1-2, with a weak D call TRBD1 (5 bases). The germline gives CDR1 MNHEY, CDR2 SMNVEV (reference sequence). V was cut by 8 bases and J by 3 bases, with 16 bases left in between. This CDR3 has 14 amino acids. The CDR3 DNA reads as TGTGCCAGCGGCGGGACGGAGGCTGACTATGGCTACACCTTC. Amino acids: CASGGTEADYGYTF.

This clone was seen only a few times. The V call is TRBV9, the J call TRBJ2-1, with 8 bases that match TRBD1. V dropped 0 bases and J dropped 12; count of bases not matched to a gene: 11. Germline CDR1 and CDR2: SGDLS and YYNGEE. The CDR3 is 15 amino acids. CDR3 in amino acids: CASSVGGGQASRQFF. The CDR3 nucleotides read TGTGCCAGCAGCGTAGGAGGGGGACAGGCGAGCCGGCAGTTCTTC. Based on the CDR3 plus reference TRBV9 and TRBJ2-1, the full variable domain is DSGVTQTPKHLITATGQRVTLRCSPRSGDLSVYWYQQSLDQGLQFLIQYYNGEERAKGNILERFSAQQFPDLHSELNLSSLELGDSALYFCASSVGGGQASRQFFGPGTRLTVL.